This TCR beta chain stems from a study of cytomegalovirus exposure and HLA in healthy donors. Study outcomes and limitations: Sequencing had likely introduced a cluster of highly shared sequence variants as an artifact. The study recorded fewer than 200 TCR beta chains that were cytomegalovirus-associated. TCR beta sequences numbering fewer than 20,000 were associated with HLA alleles at 0.05 false discovery rate in a later analysis.

PCR involved 60 Vbeta and 13 Jbeta primers. Sequencing was performed with immunoSEQ multiplex PCR; in TCRdb, only in-frame clones are kept and a portion is missing. The table lists a few hundred thousand clones, 65% to 80% of them singletons. In regard to this clone: The antigen remains unidentified.

This receptor was obtained from a girl aged 2-10 years in good health and CMV-seronegative. The sequencing sample was made of PBMCs.

The CDR3 sequence is CASSLAIRTGGRNGYTF. CDR3 DNA sequence: TGTGCCAGCAGCTTGGCAATAAGGACAGGGGGCCGGAATGGCTACACCTTC. The chain joins TRBV5-4 to TRBJ1-2; the match to TRBD1 covers 11 bases. Germline CDR1 SGHNT, CDR2 YYREEE (reference sequence). This CDR3 spans 17 amino acids. The trim removed 0 bases at V and 6 bases at J, leaving 10 bases unmatched.